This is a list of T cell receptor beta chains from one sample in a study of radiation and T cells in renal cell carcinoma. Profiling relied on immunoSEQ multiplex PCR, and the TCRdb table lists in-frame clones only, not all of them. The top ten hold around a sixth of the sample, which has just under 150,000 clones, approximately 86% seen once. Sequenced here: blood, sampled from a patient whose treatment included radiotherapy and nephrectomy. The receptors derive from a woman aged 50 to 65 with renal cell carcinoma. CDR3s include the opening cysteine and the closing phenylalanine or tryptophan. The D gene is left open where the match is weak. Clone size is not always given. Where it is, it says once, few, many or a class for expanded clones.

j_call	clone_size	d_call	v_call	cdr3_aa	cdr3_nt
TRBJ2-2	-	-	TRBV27	CASSRTGSSNTGELFF	TGTGCCAGCAGCCGAACAGGGTCTTCGAACACCGGGGAGCTGTTTTTT
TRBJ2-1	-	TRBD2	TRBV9	CASSVSGSSYNEQFF	TGTGCCAGCAGCGTTAGCGGGAGCTCCTACAATGAGCAGTTCTTC
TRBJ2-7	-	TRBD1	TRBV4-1	CASSQPPGTGGEQYF	TGCGCCAGCAGCCAACCCCCCGGGACAGGGGGAGAGCAGTACTTC
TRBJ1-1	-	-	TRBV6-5	CASSPGQMNTEAFF	TGTGCCAGCAGTCCGGGACAAATGAACACTGAAGCTTTCTTT
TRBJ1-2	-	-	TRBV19	CASSPDGSNYGYTF	TGTGCCAGTAGCCCGGACGGGAGTAACTATGGCTACACCTTC
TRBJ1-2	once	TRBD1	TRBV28	CASSPLDRVAYGYTF	TGTGCCAGCAGTCCGTTGGACAGGGTCGCCTATGGCTACACCTTC
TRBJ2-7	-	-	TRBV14	CASSHDLGGDEQYF	TGTGCCAGCAGCCACGACCTAGGGGGAGACGAGCAGTACTTC
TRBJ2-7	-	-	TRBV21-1	CASSTARGPYEQYF	TGTGCCAGCAGCACTGCTAGGGGACCCTACGAGCAGTACTTC
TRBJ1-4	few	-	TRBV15	CATSRDNEKLFF	TGTGCCACCAGCAGGGATAATGAAAAACTGTTTTTT
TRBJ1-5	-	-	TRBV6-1	CASRRTTEINQPQHF	TGTGCCAGCAGGAGAACGACGGAGATCAATCAGCCCCAGCATTTT
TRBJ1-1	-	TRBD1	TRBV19	CASTPRTQGAMNTEAFF	TGTGCCAGTACCCCCCGAACCCAGGGGGCGATGAACACTGAAGCTTTCTTT
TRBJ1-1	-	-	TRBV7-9	CASSLAVGTNTEAFF	TGTGCCAGCAGCTTAGCTGTGGGGACGAACACTGAAGCTTTCTTT